This T cell receptor beta chain was observed in a study of cytomegalovirus exposure and HLA in healthy donors. Study details: A preliminary data release comprised tens of millions of unique TCRs obtained from HLA-typed donors. The study's findings and limits: Later work found that TCR association rates differed between HLA loci; DRB1 had the most and HLA-C the fewest.

A note on this clone: The antigen remains unidentified.

60 Vbeta and 13 Jbeta primers were used in PCR. Profiling relied on immunoSEQ multiplex PCR, and the TCRdb table lists in-frame clones only, not all of them. This sample has 150,000 to 200,000 clones, with 80% to 85% found just once. The sequenced sample was PBMCs. The TCR was taken from a woman aged 18 to 35 in good health and CMV-seronegative.

The CDR3 nucleotides read TGTGCCAGCAGTCAGGGGACAGTTAATGAAAAACTGTTTTTT. It specifies CASSQGTVNEKLFF. The chain couples TRBV6-6 to TRBJ1-4; 7 positions match TRBD1. This CDR3 has 14 amino acids. CDR1 is MNHNY and CDR2 is SVGAGI in the germline V gene (reference sequence). V dropped 5 bases and J dropped 4; count of bases not matched to a gene: 4.